Detailed here is one T cell receptor beta chain. Its target is not known. This sample was included in a study of cytotoxic CD8 clonotypes in ibrutinib-treated CLL. Looking at the study overall: Recorded responses included some 24 partial and 2 complete; following median 68 months, approximately 14 stayed remitted and about 12 progressed. The response samples were taken once patients had been treated for a median of around 11 months, range 6 to 36.

CDR1 SGHTA and CDR2 FQGNSA come from the germline V gene. V was shortened by 5 bases and J by 0 bases, with 11 bases between the two germline ends. This CDR3 spans 14 amino acids. PBMCs were cryopreserved, and 1.5 to 2.5 micrograms of genomic DNA from them went into TCR beta libraries. Libraries were prepared by immunoSEQ multiplex PCR; TCRdb keeps only in-frame clonotypes and omits some of them. The table shows some 200,000 clones, with roughly 65% occurring only once. Broader study findings: At baseline, clonality was higher than in age-matched healthy donors and correlated with CD8+ counts.

The specimen was PBMCs, collected after 12 months of ibrutinib treatment. The chain carries TRBV7-2 and TRBJ2-7; D possibly corresponds to TRBD2 (6 bases). This sequence was found in a human donor with chronic lymphocytic leukemia. The CDR3 is CASSRSGGSYEQYF. The DNA for the CDR3 is TGTGCCAGCAGCCGATCCGGGGGCTCCTACGAGCAGTACTTC.